The rows below give T cell receptor beta chains drawn from one sample of a study of cytomegalovirus exposure and HLA in healthy donors. The table came from immunoSEQ multiplex PCR; TCRdb's copy has only in-frame clones and leaves some out. The data hold some 62,000 clones, with about 87% observed a single time. The sequenced sample was PBMCs. Receptor source: a man aged 18 to 30 in good health and CMV-seronegative. Both conserved end residues are part of each CDR3. The order of the fields is V gene, clone size, J gene, D gene, CDR3 protein, CDR3 DNA. The D gene is left open where the match is weak. Where a row states a size, it is once, few, many or the class of an expanded clone; other rows omit it.

TRBV9,once,TRBJ2-7,TRBD2,CASSVGTSGYEQYF,TGTGCCAGCAGCGTCGGGACTAGCGGATACGAGCAGTACTTC
TRBV29-1,.,TRBJ2-5,.,CSVEEPQQETQYF,TGCAGCGTTGAGGAGCCGCAGCAAGAGACCCAGTACTTC
TRBV28,once,TRBJ2-7,TRBD1,CASSPGTGGSYEQYF,TGTGCCAGCAGTCCCGGGACAGGGGGTTCGTACGAGCAGTACTTC
TRBV6-1,few,TRBJ2-1,TRBD2,CASSEYSGNYNEQFF,TGTGCCAGCAGTGAATACAGCGGGAACTACAATGAGCAGTTCTTC
TRBV28,.,TRBJ1-1,TRBD1,CASSWGQAKLEAFF,TGTGCCAGCAGTTGGGGACAGGCGAAGCTTGAAGCTTTCTTT
TRBV10-3,.,TRBJ1-6,.,CAISELGRRSPLHF,TGTGCCATCAGTGAACTAGGCAGGCGGTCACCCCTCCACTTT
TRBV6-1,once,TRBJ1-2,.,CASSERGREGYTF,TGTGCCAGCAGTGAACGGGGTCGGGAAGGCTACACCTTC
TRBV7-8,once,TRBJ1-5,.,CASSVRTASNQPQHF,TGTGCCAGCAGCGTCCGGACAGCCAGCAATCAGCCCCAGCATTTT
TRBV29-1,.,TRBJ2-2,.,CSVEHSNTGELFF,TGCAGCGTTGAACACAGCAACACCGGGGAGCTGTTTTTT
TRBV25-1,.,TRBJ2-4,.,CASSPRTTKNIQYF,TGTGCCAGCAGTCCGCGTACGACCAAAAACATTCAGTACTTC
TRBV6-1,.,TRBJ1-3,.,CASHRASSGNTIYF,TGTGCCAGCCACAGGGCCTCCTCTGGAAACACCATATATTTT
TRBV29-1,.,TRBJ1-5,.,CSVEDQEGQPQHF,TGCAGCGTTGAAGATCAAGAGGGTCAGCCCCAGCATTTT
TRBV19,.,TRBJ1-2,.,CASSIVEGSEHGYTF,TGTGCCAGTAGTATAGTGGAGGGCTCGGAACATGGCTACACCTTC
TRBV7-9,.,TRBJ1-2,TRBD1,CASSYATGGILDYGYTF,TGTGCCAGCAGTTATGCCACAGGGGGCATACTTGACTATGGCTACACCTTC
TRBV21-1,few,TRBJ1-1,.,CASIQRGQVLSEAFF,TGTGCCAGCATTCAGAGGGGACAGGTATTGTCTGAAGCTTTCTTT
TRBV10-2,.,TRBJ2-5,TRBD2,CASRLAGSSETQYF,TGCGCCAGCAGACTAGCGGGGAGTTCGGAGACCCAGTACTTC
TRBV6-6,.,TRBJ1-2,.,CASRPRGGLYGYTF,TGTGCCAGCAGGCCCCGGGGGGGTCTCTATGGCTACACCTTC
TRBV10-2,.,TRBJ2-7,TRBD2,CASSEGTSSYEQYF,TGCGCCAGCAGTGAGGGGACTAGCTCCTACGAGCAGTACTTC
TRBV6-1,.,TRBJ2-7,.,CASSVPPNSYEQYF,TGTGCCAGCAGTGTTCCCCCCAACAGCTACGAGCAGTACTTC
TRBV19,.,TRBJ2-7,.,CASRDSLLQAYEQYF,TGTGCCAGTAGGGACTCACTCCTGCAAGCCTACGAGCAGTACTTC
TRBV27,.,TRBJ2-3,.,CASSFGRRDTQYF,TGTGCCAGCAGTTTCGGTCGGCGGGATACGCAGTATTTT
TRBV28,.,TRBJ1-2,.,CASRWTPTGSSGYTF,TGTGCCAGCAGGTGGACCCCAACAGGGTCGTCTGGCTACACCTTC
TRBV19,.,TRBJ1-6,.,CASTDKYNSPLHF,TGTGCCTCGACGGACAAATATAATTCACCCCTCCACTTT
TRBV4-1,.,TRBJ2-2,.,CASSPLGLNTGELFF,TGCGCCAGCAGCCCACTGGGACTCAACACCGGGGAGCTGTTTTTT
TRBV9,.,TRBJ1-4,TRBD1,CASSPRTGEDEKLFF,TGTGCCAGCAGCCCTCGGACAGGGGAGGATGAAAAACTGTTTTTT
TRBV10-1,.,TRBJ1-1,TRBD1,CARSQGADKAFF,TGCGCCAGATCCCAGGGGGCGGATAAAGCTTTCTTT
TRBV6-1,.,TRBJ2-4,TRBD1,CAVQGANIQYF,TGTGCCGTACAGGGGGCAAACATTCAGTACTTC
TRBV28,.,TRBJ2-1,TRBD2,CASSLLLAGDNNEQFF,TGTGCCAGCAGTTTATTACTAGCGGGGGATAACAATGAGCAGTTCTTC
TRBV5-1,.,TRBJ2-5,.,CASSLELETQYF,TGCGCCAGCAGCTTGGAACTAGAGACCCAGTACTTC
TRBV4-1,.,TRBJ1-1,.,CASSPQGFEAFF,TGCGCCAGCAGCCCCCAGGGCTTTGAAGCTTTCTTT
TRBV30,.,TRBJ1-2,.,CAWSLGANYGYTF,TGTGCCTGGAGTCTGGGAGCTAACTATGGCTACACCTTC
TRBV5-1,.,TRBJ2-7,TRBD2,CASSLVAGSYEQYF,TGCGCCAGCAGCTTGGTAGCGGGCTCCTACGAGCAGTACTTC
TRBV6-5,.,TRBJ1-5,TRBD1,CASRTGQGGQPQHF,TGTGCCAGCAGGACGGGACAGGGGGGACAGCCCCAGCATTTT
TRBV27,.,TRBJ2-3,.,CASRSGVTDTQYF,TGTGCCAGCAGGTCGGGGGTCACAGATACGCAGTATTTT
TRBV15,.,TRBJ1-2,.,CATSRVSGSRYTF,TGTGCCACCAGCAGAGTATCAGGAAGCCGCTACACCTTC
TRBV4-1,.,TRBJ1-2,.,CASSQPDRPTEGYTF,TGCGCCAGCAGCCAACCTGACAGGCCTACGGAAGGCTACACCTTC
TRBV14,.,TRBJ2-7,TRBD2,CASSPGRGGSYEQYF,TGTGCCAGCTCGCCAGGGAGGGGAGGGAGCTACGAGCAGTACTTC
TRBV6-5,once,TRBJ1-6,TRBD1,CASSPTGTVDSPLHF,TGTGCCAGCAGTCCAACCGGGACAGTCGATTCACCCCTCCACTTT
TRBV11-2,.,TRBJ2-3,TRBD2,CASKSAGGTDTQYF,TGTGCCAGCAAGTCGGCGGGGGGCACAGATACGCAGTATTTT
TRBV20-1,few,TRBJ2-7,.,CSAPDRREQYF,TGCAGTGCTCCCGACAGACGCGAGCAGTACTTC
TRBV7-9,once,TRBJ2-7,.,CASSRTDGGNEQYF,TGTGCCAGCAGCCGGACCGACGGAGGCAACGAGCAGTACTTC
TRBV28,.,TRBJ1-1,.,CASSDRKGKLKGAFF,TGTGCCAGCAGCGACAGGAAAGGTAAATTGAAGGGAGCTTTCTTT
TRBV28,.,TRBJ2-5,.,CASSLSPAGETQYF,TGTGCCAGCAGTTTATCCCCGGCAGGAGAGACCCAGTACTTC
TRBV6-5,.,TRBJ1-5,TRBD1,CASSPGTARNQPQHF,TGTGCCAGCAGCCCCGGGACAGCCAGAAATCAGCCCCAGCATTTT
TRBV11-2,.,TRBJ2-1,.,CASSPTVEQFF,TGTGCCAGCAGCCCAACGGTGGAGCAGTTCTTC
TRBV6-5,.,TRBJ2-1,TRBD1,CASSSQGAEYNEQFF,TGTGCCAGCAGTTCACAGGGGGCGGAATACAATGAGCAGTTCTTC
TRBV2,.,TRBJ1-5,.,CASTPFGGNQPQHF,TGTGCCAGCACCCCTTTCGGGGGCAATCAGCCCCAGCATTTT
TRBV19,.,TRBJ1-2,TRBD1,CASSTDRGNGYTF,TGTGCCAGTAGTACAGACAGGGGTAATGGCTACACCTTC
TRBV7-9,once,TRBJ1-1,.,CASSLERDTARAFF,TGTGCCAGCAGCTTAGAAAGGGACACGGCGAGAGCTTTCTTT
TRBV28,.,TRBJ1-6,TRBD1,CASSQDRGLYNSPLHF,TGTGCCAGCAGCCAGGACAGGGGGCTCTATAATTCACCCCTCCACTTT
TRBV29-1,.,TRBJ2-7,TRBD1,CSAAGTGLYEQYF,TGCAGCGCCGCCGGGACAGGCCTCTACGAGCAGTACTTC
TRBV30,.,TRBJ2-5,TRBD1,CAWTGTGDVETQYF,TGTGCCTGGACAGGGACAGGGGACGTTGAGACCCAGTACTTC
TRBV18,.,TRBJ1-4,.,CASSTDSGEKLFF,TGTGCCAGCTCAACGGACAGTGGTGAAAAACTGTTTTTT
TRBV7-3,.,TRBJ2-3,.,CASSRVPTDTQYF,TGTGCCAGCAGCCGGGTCCCAACAGATACGCAGTATTTT
TRBV11-2,.,TRBJ1-6,.,CASSLYGRLGSPLHF,TGTGCCAGCAGCTTATATGGGAGGCTTGGTTCACCCCTCCACTTT
TRBV4-1,.,TRBJ2-7,TRBD2,CASSQGTSGGYEQYF,TGCGCCAGCAGCCAAGGAACTAGCGGGGGTTACGAGCAGTACTTC
TRBV6-1,.,TRBJ2-4,TRBD2,CASGTGGDKNIQYF,TGTGCCAGCGGGACGGGGGGGGACAAAAACATTCAGTACTTC
TRBV2,.,TRBJ1-2,TRBD1,CASRGQGGGGYTF,TGTGCCAGCAGAGGACAGGGAGGGGGTGGCTACACCTTC